This TCR beta chain was sequenced for a study of blood T cell repertoires in COVID-19. This clone was recorded a few times. In the original processing: Amplification with reference gene primers provided the estimates of nucleated cell counts. The repertoire was sequenced with immunoSEQ multiplex PCR; TCRdb's copy has only in-frame clones and lacks some. V, J and clone size reflect that table, while D and trimming were determined from the DNA. The sample holds roughly 63,000 clones; almost 90% are singletons and the top ten take 20% to 25%. There are 17 residues in the CDR3. CDR1 and CDR2 from the germline V gene are LGHNA and YNFKEQ. The junction had 11 bases not matched to a gene; V was cut back by 2 bases and J by 8 bases.

Sequenced sample: peripheral blood. This sequence joins TRBV4-2 and TRBJ1-6, with TRBD1 matching over 8 bases. The sequence came from a woman between 50 and 59 years old with active or convalescent COVID-19. The CDR3 bases are TGTGCCAGCAGCCAACCCCCAGAGGGGACAGGATATTCACCCCTCCACTTT. Translated: CASSQPPEGTGYSPLHF.